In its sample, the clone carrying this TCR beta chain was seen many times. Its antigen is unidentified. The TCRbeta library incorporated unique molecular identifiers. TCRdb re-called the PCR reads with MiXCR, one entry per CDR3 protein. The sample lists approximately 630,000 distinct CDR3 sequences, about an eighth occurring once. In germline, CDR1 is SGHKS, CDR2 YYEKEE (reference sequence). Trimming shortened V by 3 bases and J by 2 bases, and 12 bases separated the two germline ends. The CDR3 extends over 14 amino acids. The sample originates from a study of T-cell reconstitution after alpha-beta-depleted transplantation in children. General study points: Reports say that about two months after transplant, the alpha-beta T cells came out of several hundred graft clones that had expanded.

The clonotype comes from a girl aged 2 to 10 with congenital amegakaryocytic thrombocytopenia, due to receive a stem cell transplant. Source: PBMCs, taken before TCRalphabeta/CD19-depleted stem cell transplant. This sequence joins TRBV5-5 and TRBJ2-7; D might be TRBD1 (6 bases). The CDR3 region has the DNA TGTGCCAGCAGCTCCGAGGACAGAGCCTACGAGCAGTACTTC. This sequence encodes CASSSEDRAYEQYF.